The sequence of this T cell receptor (beta chain) was determined in a study of T cell clonality in common variable immunodeficiency. Germline loops: CDR1 MNHEY, CDR2 SVGEGT. V lost 5 bases and J 6 bases, leaving 17 bases between the germline ends. This CDR3 has 14 amino acids. The study's findings and limits: Reportedly, TCR beta sequences from common variable immunodeficiency showed fewer deletions and N-nucleotide insertions. Repertoire-complication correlations in CVID were limited by patient heterogeneity. CVID subjects shared fewer TCRbeta clones than healthy controls did.

The protocol was immunoSEQ multiplex PCR, while the TCRdb copy is restricted to in-frame clones and leaves out a portion. The repertoire consists of roughly 33,000 clones, none detected only once. This clone was recorded a few times. Its target is not known. The CDR3 end falls 3 residues outside the read, so it is completed with the germline J gene. This chain links TRBV6-2 or TRBV6-3 with TRBJ2-7, with D maybe TRBD2 (5 bases). This receptor was identified in a human donor with common variable immunodeficiency. Sequencing was performed on peripheral blood mononuclear cells. The DNA read from the CDR3 is TGTGCCAGCAGTCCAGCGGAGGTAAAGGGCGAG. Encoded protein: CASSPAEVKGE. The complete CDR3 sequence is CASSPAEVKGEQYF.